What follows are 9 T cell receptor beta chains derived from one specimen sequenced in a study of early T cells in non-severe SARS-CoV-2 infection. Via MiXCR, TCRdb re-called the 5' RACE reads, giving one row per CDR3 protein. The table has about 64,000 distinct CDR3 sequences, about an eighth seen once. The specimen was whole blood. The receptors were gathered from an adult who was a healthcare worker with PCR-confirmed SARS-CoV-2 infection or an uninfected control (not recorded which).

This chain uses TRBV6-2 or TRBV6-3 with TRBJ1-6; 10 bases match TRBD1. Per germline, CDR1 MNHEY and CDR2 SVGEGT. With 5 bases clipped from V and 17 bases from J, the junction kept 3 bases outside the gene matches. The CDR3 is made up of 11 amino acids. CDR3 region: CASSQGQGIHF. The CDR3 DNA reads TGTGCCAGCAGTCAGGGACAGGGGATCCACTTT.

This clonotype was observed many times. This chain connects TRBV27 to TRBJ1-1; D gene ambiguous. This CDR3 spans 14 amino acids. CDR1 MNHEY and CDR2 SMNVEV come from the germline V gene (reference sequence). Trimming removed 2 bases at V and 4 bases at J, with 11 bases between. CDR3 amino acids: CASSLGLGITEAFF. CDR3 coding DNA: TGTGCCAGCAGTTTAGGTTTGGGAATCACTGAAGCTTTCTTT.

This clonotype was counted at least ten times. The V gene is TRBV11-2, the J gene TRBJ2-1, with no clear D. The CDR3 is made up of 12 amino acids. CDR1 SGHAT and CDR2 FQNNGV come from the germline V gene. The germline V and J ends were trimmed by 1 base and 14 bases, with 12 bases remaining between them. CDR3 sequence: CASSLGATLKFF. In nucleotides, the CDR3 is TGTGCCAGCAGCTTAGGCGCGACACTCAAGTTCTTC.

This clonotype came up a few times. The rearrangement uses TRBV2 and TRBJ2-7; D is uncertain. CDR1 is SNHLY and CDR2 is FYNNEI in the germline V gene. The CDR3 totals 11 residues. Trimming took off 6 bases at V and 2 bases at J, with 5 bases between the two ends. CDR3 loop: CASRETYEQYF. The CDR3 DNA reads as TGTGCCAGCAGGGAGACCTACGAGCAGTACTTC.

The genes are TRBV2 and TRBJ2-1; D is unclear. The V and J ends lost 1 base and 10 bases respectively, with 5 bases between them. The length of the CDR3 is 11 residues. Germline V gives CDR1 SNHLY, CDR2 FYNNEI. CDR3 DNA: TGTGCCAGCAGTGAAGTGTGGGAGCAGTTCTTC. Its translation is CASSEVWEQFF.

The CDR3 DNA reads TGCAGTGCTAGAAGGGGCGGGGGACTCACCGGGGAGCTGTTTTTT. Protein: CSARRGGGLTGELFF. The V and J genes are TRBV20-1 and TRBJ2-2; 7 bases agree with TRBD2. The CDR3 spans 15 residues. V dropped 2 bases and J dropped 4; count of bases not matched to a gene: 7. The V gene's germline CDR1 is DFQATT and CDR2 SNEGSKA (reference sequence).

This clonotype was counted between two and nine times. The chain carries TRBV11-3 and TRBJ2-1, with D uncertain. CDR1 is SGHNT, CDR2 YENEEA, per germline. The CDR3 extends over 13 amino acids. Deletions cut 5 bases from V and 8 bases from J, with 13 bases between. The CDR3 is CASSPTPWDEQFF. The CDR3 DNA follows: TGTGCCAGCAGCCCGACACCCTGGGATGAGCAGTTCTTC. Filled out from reference TRBV11-3 and TRBJ2-1, the complete variable domain reads EAGVVQSPRYKIIEKKQPVAFWCNPISGHNTLYWYLQNLGQGPELLIRYENEEAVDDSQLPKDRFSAERLKGVDSTLKIQPAELGDSAVYLCASSPTPWDEQFFGPGTRLTVL.

The table lists this clonotype with a few counts. The rearrangement uses TRBV5-5 and TRBJ2-5; D ambiguous. The length of the CDR3 is 13 residues. V was shortened by 2 bases and J by 6 bases, with 11 bases between the two germline ends. Germline-derived CDR1 and CDR2 are SGHKS and YYEKEE (reference sequence). The CDR3, as DNA: TGTGCCAGCAGCTTTTCGGGTTTTCAGACCCAGTACTTC. It encodes CASSFSGFQTQYF. Variable domain in full (rest from reference TRBV5-5 and TRBJ2-5): DAGVTQSPTHLIKTRGQQVTLRCSPISGHKSVSWYQQVLGQGPQFIFQYYEKEERGRGNFPDRFSARQFPNYSSELNVNALLLGDSALYLCASSFSGFQTQYFGPGTRLLVL.

This clonotype occurred a few times. This chain links TRBV2 with TRBJ1-6; D remains unclear. Trimming pared 2 bases from V and 6 bases from J, leaving 14 bases between. The CDR3 has 16 residues. Germline V lookup: CDR1 SNHLY, CDR2 FYNNEI. The CDR3 DNA reads as TGTGCCAGCAGTGAAAGGACCGCGACCTCTAATTCACCCCTCCACTTT. Residues: CASSERTATSNSPLHF.